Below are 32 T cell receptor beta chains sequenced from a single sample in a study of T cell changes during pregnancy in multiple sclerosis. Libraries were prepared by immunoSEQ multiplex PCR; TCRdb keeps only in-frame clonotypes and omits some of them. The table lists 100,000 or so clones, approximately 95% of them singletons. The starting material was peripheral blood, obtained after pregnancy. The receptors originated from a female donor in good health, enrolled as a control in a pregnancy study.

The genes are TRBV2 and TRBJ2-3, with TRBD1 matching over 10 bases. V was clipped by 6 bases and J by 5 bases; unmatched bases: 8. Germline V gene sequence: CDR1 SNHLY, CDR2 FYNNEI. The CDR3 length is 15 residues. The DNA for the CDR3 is TGTGCCAGCAGCGAAAGACAGGGGGCAAGAGATACGCAGTATTTT. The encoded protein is CASSERQGARDTQYF. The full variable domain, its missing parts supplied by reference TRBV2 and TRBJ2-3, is EPEVTQTPSHQVTQMGQEVILRCVPISNHLYFYWYRQILGQKVEFLVSFYNNEISEKSEIFDDQFSVERPDGSNFTLKIRSTKLEDSAMYFCASSERQGARDTQYFGPGTRLTVL.

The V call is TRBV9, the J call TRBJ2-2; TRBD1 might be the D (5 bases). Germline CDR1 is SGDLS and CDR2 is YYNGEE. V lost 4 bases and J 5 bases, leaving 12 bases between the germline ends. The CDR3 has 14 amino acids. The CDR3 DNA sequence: TGTGCCAGCAGCAGGGGCGGAGAGACCGGGGAGCTGTTTTTT. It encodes CASSRGGETGELFF.

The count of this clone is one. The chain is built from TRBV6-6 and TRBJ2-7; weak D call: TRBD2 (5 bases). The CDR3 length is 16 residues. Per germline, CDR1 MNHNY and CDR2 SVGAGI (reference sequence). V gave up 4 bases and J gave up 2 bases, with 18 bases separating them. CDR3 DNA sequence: TGTGCCAGCAGTTTTCTAGCAGGTCGTCCGCCCTACGAGCAGTACTTC. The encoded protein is CASSFLAGRPPYEQYF.

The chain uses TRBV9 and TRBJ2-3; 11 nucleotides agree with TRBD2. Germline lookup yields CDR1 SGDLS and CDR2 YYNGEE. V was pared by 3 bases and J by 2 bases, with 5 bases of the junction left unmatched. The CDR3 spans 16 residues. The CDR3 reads CASSDTGLADTDTQYF. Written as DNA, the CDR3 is TGTGCCAGCAGCGATACGGGACTAGCGGACACAGATACGCAGTATTTT.

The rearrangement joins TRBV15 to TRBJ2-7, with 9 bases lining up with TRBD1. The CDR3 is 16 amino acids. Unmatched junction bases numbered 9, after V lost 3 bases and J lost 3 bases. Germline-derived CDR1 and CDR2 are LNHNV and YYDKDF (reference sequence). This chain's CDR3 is CATSSNLRDRDYEQYF. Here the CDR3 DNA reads TGTGCCACCAGCAGCAACCTCCGGGACAGGGACTACGAGCAGTACTTC.

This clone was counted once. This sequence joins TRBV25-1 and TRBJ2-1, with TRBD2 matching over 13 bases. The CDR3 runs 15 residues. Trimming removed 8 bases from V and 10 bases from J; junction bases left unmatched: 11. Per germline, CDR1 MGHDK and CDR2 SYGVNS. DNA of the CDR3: TGTGCCAGCGGAGGACTAGCGGGAGCAGTTACAGAGCAGTTCTTC. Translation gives CASGGLAGAVTEQFF.

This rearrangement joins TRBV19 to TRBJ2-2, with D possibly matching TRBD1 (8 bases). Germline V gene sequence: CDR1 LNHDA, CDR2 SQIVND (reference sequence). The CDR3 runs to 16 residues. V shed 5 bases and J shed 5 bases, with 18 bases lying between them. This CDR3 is CASSAIQGGVTGELFF. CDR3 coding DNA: TGTGCCAGTAGTGCGATACAGGGGGGGGTGACCGGGGAGCTGTTTTTT.

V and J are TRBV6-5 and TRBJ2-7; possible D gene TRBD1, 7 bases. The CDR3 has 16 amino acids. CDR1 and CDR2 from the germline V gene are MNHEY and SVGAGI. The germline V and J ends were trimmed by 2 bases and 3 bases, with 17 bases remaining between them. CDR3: CASSYPQGRGVYEQYF. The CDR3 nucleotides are TGTGCCAGCAGTTACCCCCAGGGCAGGGGGGTCTACGAGCAGTACTTC.

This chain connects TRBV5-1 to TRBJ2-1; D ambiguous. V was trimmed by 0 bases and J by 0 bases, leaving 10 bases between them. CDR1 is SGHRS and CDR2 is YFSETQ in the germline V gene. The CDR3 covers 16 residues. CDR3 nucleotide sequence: TGCGCCAGCAGCTTGGATCCCAGAAGCTCCTACAATGAGCAGTTCTTC. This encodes CASSLDPRSSYNEQFF.

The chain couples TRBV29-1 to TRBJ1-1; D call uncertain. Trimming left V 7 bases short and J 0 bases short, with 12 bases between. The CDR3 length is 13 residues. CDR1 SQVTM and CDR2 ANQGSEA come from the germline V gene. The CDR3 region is CSALTALNTEAFF. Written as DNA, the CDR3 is TGCAGCGCTCTTACAGCCCTGAACACTGAAGCTTTCTTT.

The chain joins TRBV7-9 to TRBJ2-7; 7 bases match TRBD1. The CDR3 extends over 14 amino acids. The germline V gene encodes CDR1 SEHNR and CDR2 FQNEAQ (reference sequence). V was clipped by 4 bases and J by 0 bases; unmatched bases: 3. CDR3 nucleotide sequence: TGTGCCAGCAGCTACCGACAGGGCTCCTACGAGCAGTACTTC. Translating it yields CASSYRQGSYEQYF.

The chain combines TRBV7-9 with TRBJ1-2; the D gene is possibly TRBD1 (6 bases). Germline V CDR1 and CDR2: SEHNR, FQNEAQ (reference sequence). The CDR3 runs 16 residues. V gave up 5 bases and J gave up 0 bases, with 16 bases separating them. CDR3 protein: CASSRGGRGANYGYTF. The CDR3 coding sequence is TGTGCCAGCAGCCGGGGGGGCAGAGGGGCTAACTATGGCTACACCTTC. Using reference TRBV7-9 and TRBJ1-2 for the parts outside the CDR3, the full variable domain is DTGVSQNPRHKITKRGQNVTFRCDPISEHNRLYWYRQTLGQGPEFLTYFQNEAQLEKSRLLSDRFSAERPKGSFSTLEIQRTEQGDSAMYLCASSRGGRGANYGYTFGSGTRLTVV.

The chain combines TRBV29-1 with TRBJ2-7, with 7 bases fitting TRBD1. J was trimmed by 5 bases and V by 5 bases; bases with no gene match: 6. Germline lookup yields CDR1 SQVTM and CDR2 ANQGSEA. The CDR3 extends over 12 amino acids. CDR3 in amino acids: CSVLTGSHEQYF. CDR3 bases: TGCAGCGTTTTGACAGGGAGCCACGAGCAGTACTTC.

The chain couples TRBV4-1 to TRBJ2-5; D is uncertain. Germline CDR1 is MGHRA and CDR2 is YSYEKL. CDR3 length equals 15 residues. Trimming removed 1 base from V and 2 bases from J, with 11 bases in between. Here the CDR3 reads CASSQGVGPQETQYF. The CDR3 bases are TGCGCCAGCAGCCAAGGGGTGGGCCCACAAGAGACCCAGTACTTC.

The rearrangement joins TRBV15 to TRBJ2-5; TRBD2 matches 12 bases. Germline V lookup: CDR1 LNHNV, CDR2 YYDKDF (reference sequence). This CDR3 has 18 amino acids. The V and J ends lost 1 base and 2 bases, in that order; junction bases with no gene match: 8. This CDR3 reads CATSRGSTSGRMQETQYF. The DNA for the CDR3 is TGTGCCACCAGCAGAGGGTCGACTAGCGGGAGAATGCAAGAGACCCAGTACTTC.

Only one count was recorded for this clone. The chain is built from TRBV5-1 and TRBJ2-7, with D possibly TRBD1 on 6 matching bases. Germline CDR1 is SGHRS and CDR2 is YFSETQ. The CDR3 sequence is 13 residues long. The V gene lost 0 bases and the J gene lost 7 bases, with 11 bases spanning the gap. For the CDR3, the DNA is TGCGCCAGCAGCTTGGGGGGGCAACGGGAGCAGTACTTC. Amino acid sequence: CASSLGGQREQYF.

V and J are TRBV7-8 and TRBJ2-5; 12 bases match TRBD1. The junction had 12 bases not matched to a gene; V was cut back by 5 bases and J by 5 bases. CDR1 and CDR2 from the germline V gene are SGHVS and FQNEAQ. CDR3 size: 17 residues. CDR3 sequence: CASSRGTGQGAGETQYF. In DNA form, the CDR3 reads TGTGCCAGCAGCCGAGGAACGGGACAGGGGGCTGGGGAGACCCAGTACTTC. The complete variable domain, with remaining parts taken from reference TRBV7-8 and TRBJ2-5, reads GAGVSQSPRYKVAKRGQDVALRCDPISGHVSLFWYQQALGQGPEFLTYFQNEAQLDKSGLPSDRFFAERPEGSVSTLKIQRTQQEDSAVYLCASSRGTGQGAGETQYFGPGTRLLVL.

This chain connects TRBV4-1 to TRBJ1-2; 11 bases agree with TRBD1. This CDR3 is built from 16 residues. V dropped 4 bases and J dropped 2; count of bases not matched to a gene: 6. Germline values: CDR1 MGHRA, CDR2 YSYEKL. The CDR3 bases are TGCGCCAGCAGCCTAAGGGGGGACAGGGGGAACTATGGCTACACCTTC. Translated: CASSLRGDRGNYGYTF.

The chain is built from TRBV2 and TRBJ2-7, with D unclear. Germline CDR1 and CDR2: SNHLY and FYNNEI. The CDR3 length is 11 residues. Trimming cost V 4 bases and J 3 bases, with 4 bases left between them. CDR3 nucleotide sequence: TGTGCCAGCAGTGTAAACTACGAGCAGTACTTC. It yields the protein CASSVNYEQYF.

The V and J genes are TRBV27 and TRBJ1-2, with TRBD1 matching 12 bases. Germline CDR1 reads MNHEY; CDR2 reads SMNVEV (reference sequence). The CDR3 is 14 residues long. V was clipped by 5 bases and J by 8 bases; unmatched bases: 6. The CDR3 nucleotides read TGTGCCAGCAGTGGGGGACAGGGGGCGAACGGCTACACCTTC. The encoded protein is CASSGGQGANGYTF.

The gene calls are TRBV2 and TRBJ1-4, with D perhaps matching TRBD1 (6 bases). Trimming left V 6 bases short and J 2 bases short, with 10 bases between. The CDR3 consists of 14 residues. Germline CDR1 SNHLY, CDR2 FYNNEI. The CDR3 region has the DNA TGTGCCAGCAGGTACAGGGTCACTAATGAAAAACTGTTTTTT. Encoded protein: CASRYRVTNEKLFF.

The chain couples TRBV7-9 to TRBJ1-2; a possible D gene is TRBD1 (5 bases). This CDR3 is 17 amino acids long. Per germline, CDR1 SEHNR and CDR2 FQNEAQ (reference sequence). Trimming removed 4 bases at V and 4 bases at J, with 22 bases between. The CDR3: CASSSSDRDGGIYGYTF. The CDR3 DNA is TGTGCCAGCAGCTCAAGTGACCGGGACGGCGGGATCTATGGCTACACCTTC.

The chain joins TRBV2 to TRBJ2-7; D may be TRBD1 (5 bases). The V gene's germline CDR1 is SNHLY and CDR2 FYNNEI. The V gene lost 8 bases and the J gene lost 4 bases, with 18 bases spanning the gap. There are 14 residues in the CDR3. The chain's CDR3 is CASELPGRGYEQYF. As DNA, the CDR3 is TGTGCCAGCGAACTTCCCGGAAGGGGTTACGAGCAGTACTTC.

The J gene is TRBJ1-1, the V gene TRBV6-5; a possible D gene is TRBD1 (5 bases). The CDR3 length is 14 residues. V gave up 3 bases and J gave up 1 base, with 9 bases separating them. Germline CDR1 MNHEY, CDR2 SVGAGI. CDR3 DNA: TGTGCCAGCAGTTATGGACAAAGGAACACTGAAGCTTTCTTT. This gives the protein CASSYGQRNTEAFF.

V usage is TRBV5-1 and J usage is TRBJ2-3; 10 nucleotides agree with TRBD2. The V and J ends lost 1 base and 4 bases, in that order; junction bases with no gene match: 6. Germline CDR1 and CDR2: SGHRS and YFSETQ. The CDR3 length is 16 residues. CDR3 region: CASSLLAGVVADTQYF. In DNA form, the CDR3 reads TGCGCCAGCAGCTTGCTAGCGGGAGTAGTCGCAGATACGCAGTATTTT.

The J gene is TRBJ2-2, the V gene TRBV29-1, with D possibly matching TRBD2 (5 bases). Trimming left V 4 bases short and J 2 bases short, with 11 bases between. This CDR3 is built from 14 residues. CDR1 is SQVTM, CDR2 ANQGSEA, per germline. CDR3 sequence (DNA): TGCAGCGTTGGAACGGGGTTAAACACCGGGGAGCTGTTTTTT. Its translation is CSVGTGLNTGELFF.

The CDR3 DNA is TGTGCCAGCAGCTTAGGCTCCCTGGGGAGCAATGAGCAGTTCTTC. It specifies CASSLGSLGSNEQFF. The chain is built from TRBV11-2 and TRBJ2-1; TRBD2 might be the D (5 bases). Germline CDR1 reads SGHAT; CDR2 reads FQNNGV. The CDR3 is made up of 15 amino acids. The V gene lost 1 base and the J gene lost 6 bases, with 13 bases spanning the gap.

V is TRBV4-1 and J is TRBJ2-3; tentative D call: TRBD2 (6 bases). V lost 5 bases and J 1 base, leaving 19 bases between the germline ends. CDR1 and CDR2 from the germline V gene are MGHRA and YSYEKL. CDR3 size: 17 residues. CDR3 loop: CASSKGGGKQGTDTQYF. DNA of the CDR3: TGCGCCAGCAGCAAAGGCGGAGGGAAACAGGGCACAGATACGCAGTATTTT.

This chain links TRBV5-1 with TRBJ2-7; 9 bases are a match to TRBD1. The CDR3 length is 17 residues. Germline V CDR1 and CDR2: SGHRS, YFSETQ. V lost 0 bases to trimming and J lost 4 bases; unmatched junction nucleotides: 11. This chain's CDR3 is CASSLAFSRDRVYEQYF. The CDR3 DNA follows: TGCGCCAGCAGCTTGGCCTTTTCCCGGGACAGGGTGTACGAGCAGTACTTC.

DNA of the CDR3: TGTGCCAGCAGCTTATTCGCGGGGACCGGGGAGCTGTTTTTT. Its protein is CASSLFAGTGELFF. This chain joins TRBV7-9 and TRBJ2-2; a weak D match, TRBD2 (6 bases). The V end was cut by 2 bases, the J end by 5 bases, with 9 bases between. Germline V gene lookup returns CDR1 SEHNR and CDR2 FQNEAQ (reference sequence). The CDR3 totals 14 residues. The complete variable domain, with remaining parts taken from reference TRBV7-9 and TRBJ2-2, reads DTGVSQNPRHKITKRGQNVTFRCDPISEHNRLYWYRQTLGQGPEFLTYFQNEAQLEKSRLLSDRFSAERPKGSFSTLEIQRTEQGDSAMYLCASSLFAGTGELFFGEGSRLTVL.

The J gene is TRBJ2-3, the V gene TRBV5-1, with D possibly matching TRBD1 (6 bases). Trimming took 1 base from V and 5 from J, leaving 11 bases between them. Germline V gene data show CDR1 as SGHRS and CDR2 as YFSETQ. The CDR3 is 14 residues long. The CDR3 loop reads CASSLLTGQDTQYF. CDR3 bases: TGCGCCAGCAGCTTGTTGACAGGCCAAGATACGCAGTATTTT.

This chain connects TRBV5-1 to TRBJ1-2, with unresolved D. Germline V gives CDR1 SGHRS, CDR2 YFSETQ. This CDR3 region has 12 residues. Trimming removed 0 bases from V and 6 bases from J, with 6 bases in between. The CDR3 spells CASSLAYDGYTF. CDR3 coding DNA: TGCGCCAGCAGCTTGGCCTATGATGGCTACACCTTC.